One and the same sample provided the 9 T cell receptor beta chains below, sequenced in a study of shared clonotypes between healthy human individuals. Selected positively for CCR7 and CD45RO-negative, naive CD8 cells excluded terminally differentiated effector memory CD45RA+ cells. The data were produced by immunoSEQ multiplex PCR, yet TCRdb's version contains in-frame clones alone and is incomplete. The table has millions of clones, more than 85% seen once. The sequencing sample was made of naive CD8+ T cells from PBMCs. These receptors all come from a man younger than 30 in good health. Some clones in this sample may be carry-over from other donors' samples.

The chain recombines TRBV5-4 with TRBJ2-7; D not certain. The CDR3 sequence is 13 residues long. Germline CDR1 SGHNT, CDR2 YYREEE (reference sequence). The V gene lost 1 base and the J gene lost 7 bases, with 12 bases spanning the gap. The CDR3 reads CASSLNGFGEQYF. CDR3 nucleotide sequence: TGTGCCAGCAGCTTGAACGGGTTCGGGGAGCAGTACTTC.

This clone is a singleton in its sample. The J gene is TRBJ2-5, the V gene TRBV6-5, with a weak D call TRBD2 (6 bases). Germline CDR1 reads MNHEY; CDR2 reads SVGAGI. CDR3 length: 16 amino acids. V shed 2 bases and J shed 3 bases, with 16 bases lying between them. This CDR3 is CASSYTRTIGEETQYF. The CDR3 region has the DNA TGTGCCAGCAGTTACACGCGGACTATCGGAGAAGAGACCCAGTACTTC.

V and J are TRBV11-2 and TRBJ2-4; D unresolved. The CDR3 covers 15 residues. Trimming took off 4 bases at V and 0 bases at J, with 10 bases between the two ends. The germline V gene encodes CDR1 SGHAT and CDR2 FQNNGV. The CDR3 region is CASSSRSLAKNIQYF. CDR3 coding DNA: TGTGCCAGCAGCTCGCGTTCCTTAGCCAAAAACATTCAGTACTTC. The full variable domain, rest sourced from reference TRBV11-2 and TRBJ2-4, is EAGVAQSPRYKIIEKRQSVAFWCNPISGHATLYWYQQILGQGPKLLIQFQNNGVVDDSQLPKDRFSAERLKGVDSTLKIQPAKLEDSAVYLCASSSRSLAKNIQYFGAGTRLSVL.

V is TRBV27 and J is TRBJ2-7, with D possibly being TRBD2 (7 bases). V lost 5 bases, J lost 4 bases, and 21 bases lay in between. The CDR3 has 16 amino acids. Germline CDR1 reads MNHEY; CDR2 reads SMNVEV (reference sequence). The CDR3 loop is CASSPSLGEGVYEQYF. DNA for the CDR3: TGTGCCAGCAGTCCCAGCCTCGGGGAGGGGGTGTACGAGCAGTACTTC.

The sample holds a few counts of this clone. This chain links TRBV4-1 with TRBJ1-1; possibly TRBD1 for D (5 bases). This CDR3 comprises 16 residues. V was trimmed by 1 base and J by 5 bases, leaving 17 bases between them. Per the germline V gene, CDR1 is MGHRA and CDR2 is YSYEKL. The CDR3: CASSQVGVWGGTEAFF. In DNA form, the CDR3 reads TGCGCCAGCAGCCAAGTCGGAGTTTGGGGCGGTACTGAAGCTTTCTTT.

The chain joins TRBV2 to TRBJ2-7, with D perhaps TRBD1 (5 bases). Trimming cost V 4 bases and J 3 bases, with 7 bases left between them. The CDR3 contains 12 residues. Germline values: CDR1 SNHLY, CDR2 FYNNEI. The CDR3 loop is CASSADIYEQYF. The CDR3 bases are TGTGCCAGCAGTGCGGACATCTACGAGCAGTACTTC.

This rearrangement joins TRBV4-1 to TRBJ1-6, with TRBD1 matching over 10 bases. Trimming removed 1 base from V and 9 bases from J; junction bases left unmatched: 6. The CDR3 loop spans 16 amino acids. CDR1 and CDR2 (germline): MGHRA, YSYEKL. The DNA of the CDR3 is TGCGCCAGCAGCCAAGGGGGGACAGGGGTTAGTTCACCCCTCCACTTT. This translates into CASSQGGTGVSSPLHF.

The J gene is TRBJ1-5, the V gene TRBV6-5; D gene unclear. The CDR3 sequence is 14 residues long. Germline-derived CDR1 and CDR2 are MNHEY and SVGAGI. The V gene lost 2 bases and the J gene lost 8 bases, with 13 bases spanning the gap. This chain's CDR3 is CASSYGPGFEPQHF. DNA for the CDR3: TGTGCCAGCAGTTACGGTCCAGGCTTTGAGCCCCAGCATTTT.

V gene TRBV28 combines with J gene TRBJ1-4; no firm D call. Germline CDR1 and CDR2: MDHEN and SYDVKM. CDR3 length equals 12 residues. V shed 2 bases and J shed 8 bases, with 6 bases lying between them. CDR3 sequence (DNA): TGTGCCAGCAGTTTACTTCGGGAAAAACTGTTTTTT. Translating gives CASSLLREKLFF.